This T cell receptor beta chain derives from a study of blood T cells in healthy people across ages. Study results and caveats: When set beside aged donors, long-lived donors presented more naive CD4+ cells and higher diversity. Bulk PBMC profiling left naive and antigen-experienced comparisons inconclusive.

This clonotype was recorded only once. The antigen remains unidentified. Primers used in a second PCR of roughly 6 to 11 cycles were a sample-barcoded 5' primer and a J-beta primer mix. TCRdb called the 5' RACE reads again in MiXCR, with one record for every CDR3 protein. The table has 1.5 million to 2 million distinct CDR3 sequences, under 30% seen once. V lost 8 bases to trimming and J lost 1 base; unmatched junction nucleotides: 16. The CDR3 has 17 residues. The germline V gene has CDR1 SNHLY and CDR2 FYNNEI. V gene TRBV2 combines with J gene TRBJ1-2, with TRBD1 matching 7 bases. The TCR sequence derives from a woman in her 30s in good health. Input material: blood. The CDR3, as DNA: TGTGCCAGCCAATCCTCAAGATCAGGGGGGAGTAACTATGGCTACACCTTC. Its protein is CASQSSRSGGSNYGYTF.